This T cell receptor beta chain was retrieved from a study of PD-1 and CTLA-4 blockade in melanoma. Trimming removed 0 bases from V and 2 bases from J, with 14 bases in between. CDR1 SGHVS and CDR2 FNYEAQ come from the germline V gene. The CDR3 consists of 17 residues. TCRdb's table, derived via immunoSEQ multiplex PCR, lists solely in-frame clones and lacks some. Here the sample spans fewer than 35,000 clones, about 88% being singletons. The TCR originated in a human donor with melanoma. The sample in question was CD8+ T cells from peripheral blood, obtained from a patient given anti-PD-1 treatment. The chain combines TRBV7-6 with TRBJ1-3, with D perhaps matching TRBD1 (5 bases). The CDR3 DNA reads TGTGCCAGCAGCTTAGCCGACGGGGCGCATGCTGGAAACACCATATATTTT. It yields the protein CASSLADGAHAGNTIYF.